These 31 T cell receptor beta chains were sequenced from one sample in a study of T cell responses to AZD1222 COVID-19 vaccine (dated by TCRdb to the early 2020s). The intended sense of this specimen's time point label: about 28 days (+/-7) after the second vaccine dose. Libraries came from the immunoSEQ multiplex PCR assay. TCRdb mirrors the immuneACCESS table, restricted to in-frame sequences. Some clones are absent from its copies; in checked studies, under half trace to an unresolved V gene, and the reason for the others is unknown. Present in this sample are some 74,000 clones, 90% of which were seen just once. Clones ranked in the top ten supply approximately 1.3% of the sample. This specimen was peripheral blood, taken 28 days after the second AZD1222 dose. The receptors here all came from an adult who received the AZD1222 COVID-19 vaccine.

This clone was detected once. J is TRBJ1-2 and V is TRBV5-1, with D unclear. The ends were cut back, 0 bases at V and 3 bases at J, with 6 bases in the middle. Per germline, CDR1 SGHRS and CDR2 YFSETQ. The CDR3 has 13 amino acids. DNA for the CDR3: TGCGCCAGCAGCTTGGAAGAGGACTATGGCTACACCTTC. Amino acids: CASSLEEDYGYTF.

As for this clone: This sample also contains other DNA sequences that code for the same CDR3. The chain recombines TRBV5-1 with TRBJ2-2; the D is unclear. CDR1 is SGHRS, CDR2 YFSETQ, per germline. Trimming took off 2 bases at V and 2 bases at J, with 1 base between the two ends. CDR3 length equals 12 residues. The CDR3 spells CASSFNTGELFF. The CDR3 DNA reads as TGCGCCAGCAGCTTCAACACCGGGGAGCTGTTTTTT.

The gene calls are TRBV7-9 and TRBJ1-5; D is perhaps TRBD1 (5 bases). Trimming took 5 bases from V and 5 from J, leaving 7 bases between them. Germline-derived CDR1 and CDR2 are SEHNR and FQNEAQ (reference sequence). The CDR3 has 12 residues. This CDR3 is CASSRGDQPQHF. The CDR3 nucleotides are TGTGCCAGCAGCCGGGGGGATCAGCCCCAGCATTTT.

The J gene is TRBJ1-6, the V gene TRBV10-3, with D hard to call. Trimming removed 1 base from V and 8 bases from J, with 6 bases in between. CDR1 is ENHRY, CDR2 SYGVKD, per germline. This CDR3 has 13 amino acids. CDR3 sequence reads: CAISELTHSPLHF. The CDR3 DNA reads TGTGCCATCAGTGAGTTGACCCATTCACCCCTCCACTTT.

The chain combines TRBV5-1 with TRBJ1-3; D might be TRBD1 (5 bases). This CDR3 is built from 15 residues. Between the trimmed V and J ends, which lost 0 bases and 0 bases, there was a span of 7 bases. The germline V gene encodes CDR1 SGHRS and CDR2 YFSETQ. The CDR3 nucleotides are TGCGCCAGCAGCTTGGGTGGGGGCTCTGGAAACACCATATATTTT. This sequence encodes CASSLGGGSGNTIYF.

This sequence joins TRBV30 and TRBJ1-2; 7 bases agree with TRBD1. The length of the CDR3 is 13 residues. The V gene end was trimmed by 0 bases and the J gene end by 4 bases; junction bases not matched to a gene: 2. The germline CDR1 and CDR2 sequences are GTSNPN and SVGIG (reference sequence). CDR3 amino acids: CAWSVGTAYGYTF. CDR3 DNA sequence: TGTGCCTGGAGTGTAGGGACAGCCTATGGCTACACCTTC.

J is TRBJ2-7 and V is TRBV3-1 (or the pseudogene TRBV3-2); no definite D call. Germline loops: CDR1 LGHDT, CDR2 YNNKEL (reference sequence). The CDR3 spans 13 residues. V was pared by 3 bases and J by 4 bases, with 10 bases between. CDR3 protein: CASSQETLYEQYF. The DNA of the CDR3 is TGTGCCAGCAGCCAGGAGACTCTGTACGAGCAGTACTTC.

J is TRBJ2-7 and V is TRBV24-1; TRBD1 aligns across 7 bases. The CDR3 has 13 amino acids. CDR1 and CDR2 (germline): KGHDR, SFDVKD. V trimming: 3 bases; J trimming: 5 bases; junction bases outside the gene matches: 3. CDR3 sequence: CATSDPGQDEQYF. The CDR3 DNA sequence: TGTGCCACCAGTGATCCTGGACAGGACGAGCAGTACTTC.

The V and J genes are TRBV19 and TRBJ1-5; no reliable D call. Germline CDR1 reads LNHDA; CDR2 reads SQIVND (reference sequence). The CDR3 is 14 amino acids. Trimming pared 2 bases from V and 1 base from J, leaving 6 bases between. The CDR3 DNA sequence: TGTGCCAGTAGTATACTCCTCAGCAATCAGCCCCAGCATTTT. This encodes CASSILLSNQPQHF. The complete variable domain, with remaining parts taken from reference TRBV19 and TRBJ1-5, reads DGGITQSPKYLFRKEGQNVTLSCEQNLNHDAMYWYRQDPGQGLRLIYYSQIVNDFQKGDIAEGYSVSREKKESFPLTVTSAQKNPTAFYLCASSILLSNQPQHFGDGTRLSIL.

The table lists this clone with a few counts. V and J are TRBV9 and TRBJ2-3, with D unresolved. The germline V and J ends were trimmed by 4 bases and 4 bases, with 4 bases remaining between them. Germline V gene sequence: CDR1 SGDLS, CDR2 YYNGEE. The CDR3 totals 11 residues. The CDR3 is CASSTSDTQYF. DNA of the CDR3: TGTGCCAGCAGCACGTCAGATACGCAGTATTTT.

The chain has TRBV7-2 and TRBJ2-2; either TRBD1 or TRBD2 may supply D (5 bases each). Trimming removed 5 bases at V and 2 bases at J, with 9 bases between. Germline V gene sequence: CDR1 SGHTA, CDR2 FQGNSA. The CDR3 length is 14 residues. As DNA, the CDR3 is TGTGCCAGCAGCCGGGGACCTAACACCGGGGAGCTGTTTTTT. Translation gives CASSRGPNTGELFF.

The chain has TRBV21-1 and TRBJ1-5; no DNA check was done on the table's D call, TRBD1. TRBV21-1 is tagged as a pseudogene. This CDR3 has 21 residues. The CDR3 sequence is CASSKALFLASTAPRSQPQHF. The CDR3 region has the DNA TGTGCCAGCAGCAAAGCGCTTTTTTTAGCCTCGACAGCTCCTAGGTCTCAGCCCCAGCATTTT.

The chain is built from TRBV5-1 and TRBJ2-7; D could derive from TRBD1 or TRBD2 (5 bases each). CDR1 is SGHRS, CDR2 YFSETQ, per germline. The CDR3 has 12 amino acids. V dropped 7 bases and J dropped 3 bases, with 11 bases sitting between them. CDR3 nucleotide sequence: TGCGCCAGCTCCTGGGACCTCTACGAGCAGTACTTC. It translates to CASSWDLYEQYF.

About this clone: Other DNA variants within this sample encode the same CDR3. The chain joins TRBV6-5 to TRBJ1-2; no clear D gene. The ends were cut back, 4 bases at V and 4 bases at J, with 4 bases in the middle. The CDR3 consists of 11 residues. From germline, CDR1 is MNHEY and CDR2 SVGAGI. The CDR3: CASSSTYGYTF. The CDR3 DNA is TGTGCCAGCAGTTCCACCTATGGCTACACCTTC.

The chain has TRBV3-1 (or the pseudogene TRBV3-2) and TRBJ2-7; possible D gene TRBD2, 6 bases. V dropped 6 bases and J dropped 6 bases, with 18 bases sitting between them. This CDR3 is 14 amino acids long. Germline V gene sequence: CDR1 LGHDT, CDR2 YNNKEL (reference sequence). For the CDR3, the DNA is TGTGCCAGCAGTCGTACTTGGGCGGGGCCCGAGCAGTACTTC. This gives the protein CASSRTWAGPEQYF.

The CDR3 loop reads CASSPGIDYEQYF. Written as DNA, the CDR3 is TGTGCCAGCAGCCCCGGGATCGACTACGAGCAGTACTTC. This chain uses TRBV3-1 (or the pseudogene TRBV3-2) with TRBJ2-7; TRBD2 is a possible D gene (5 bases). Trimming removed 4 bases at V and 3 bases at J, with 10 bases between. This CDR3 is built from 13 residues. Germline V gene sequence: CDR1 LGHDT, CDR2 YNNKEL (reference sequence).

The chain employs TRBV6-5 and TRBJ1-2, with D uncertain. The V gene lost 0 bases and the J gene lost 8 bases, with 13 bases spanning the gap. CDR1 is MNHEY and CDR2 is SVGAGI in the germline V gene. The CDR3 totals 14 residues. This CDR3 is CASSYSFPENGYTF. CDR3 nucleotide sequence: TGTGCCAGCAGTTACTCGTTCCCGGAGAACGGCTACACCTTC.

This chain uses TRBV11-3 with TRBJ2-1; 10 bases match TRBD2. This CDR3 is 15 amino acids long. The V and J ends lost 0 bases and 7 bases, in that order; junction bases with no gene match: 3. Germline V gene sequence: CDR1 SGHNT, CDR2 YENEEA. Written as DNA, the CDR3 is TGTGCCAGCAGCTTAGAAGCGGGGGGGCTGAATGAGCAGTTCTTC. Translating it yields CASSLEAGGLNEQFF.

The genes are TRBV27 and TRBJ1-2; D remains ambiguous. The germline V gene encodes CDR1 MNHEY and CDR2 SMNVEV (reference sequence). The germline V and J ends were trimmed by 4 bases and 4 bases, with 10 bases remaining between them. The CDR3 sequence is 13 residues long. CDR3 bases: TGTGCCAGCAGTTCACACCAAGGCTATGGCTACACCTTC. Protein product: CASSSHQGYGYTF.

The V and J genes are TRBV19 and TRBJ2-3, with 15 bases that match TRBD2. V lost 5 bases and J lost 6; bases outside the gene matches: 6. CDR3 length equals 16 residues. Per germline, CDR1 LNHDA and CDR2 SQIVND (reference sequence). The CDR3 bases are TGTGCCAGTAGTCTTGGACTAGCGGGGGGGTTTGATACGCAGTATTTT. Translating gives CASSLGLAGGFDTQYF.

The chain joins TRBV18 to TRBJ1-5; no reliable D call. The germline V gene encodes CDR1 KGHSH and CDR2 LQKENI. V lost 2 bases and J lost 7, with 6 bases in between. The CDR3 length is 12 residues. The CDR3 DNA follows: TGTGCCAGCTCACCAGGGAACCAGCCCCAGCATTTT. Amino acids: CASSPGNQPQHF.

This chain links TRBV7-3 with TRBJ2-1, with 7 bases aligning to TRBD1. The CDR3 spans 15 residues. Trimming took 4 bases from V and 2 from J; bases not matched to a gene: 5. Germline-derived CDR1 and CDR2 are SGHTA and FQGTGA. In nucleotides, the CDR3 is TGTGCCAGCAGCTCGACAGGGAATACCTACAATGAGCAGTTCTTC. Protein: CASSSTGNTYNEQFF.

V and J are TRBV15 and TRBJ2-1; 10 bases line up with TRBD2. J gave up 1 base and V 1 base, and 4 bases lay outside the gene matches. The CDR3 consists of 17 residues. CDR1 and CDR2 (germline): LNHNV, YYDKDF (reference sequence). CDR3 in DNA: TGTGCCACCAGCAGAGGGGGTAGCGGGGGGTCCTACAATGAGCAGTTCTTC. Translated: CATSRGGSGGSYNEQFF.

This clone was seen a single time. The rearrangement links TRBV7-9 to TRBJ2-2; possibly TRBD1 for D (6 bases). There are 15 residues in the CDR3. Looked up from germline, CDR1 is SEHNR and CDR2 is FQNEAQ (reference sequence). Deletions cut 3 bases from V and 5 bases from J, with 13 bases between. Here the CDR3 reads CASSFQGSATGELFF. The DNA of the CDR3 is TGTGCCAGCAGCTTTCAGGGGAGTGCAACCGGGGAGCTGTTTTTT.

This sequence joins TRBV7-2 and TRBJ1-5; possibly TRBD1 for D (5 bases). The V end was cut by 5 bases, the J end by 6 bases, with 14 bases between. Germline-derived CDR1 and CDR2 are SGHTA and FQGNSA. This CDR3 has 14 amino acids. CDR3 loop: CASSPGSSGQPQHF. CDR3 sequence (DNA): TGTGCCAGCAGCCCAGGGAGTTCGGGTCAGCCCCAGCATTTT.

The CDR3 coding sequence is TGTGCCAGCATCCCACGGGACTATGGCTACACCTTC. Translating gives CASIPRDYGYTF. The chain joins TRBV2 to TRBJ1-2; D is unresolved. The germline gives CDR1 SNHLY, CDR2 FYNNEI. Trimming pared 7 bases from V and 3 bases from J, leaving 9 bases between. This CDR3 has 12 amino acids.

The chain uses TRBV24-1 and TRBJ2-7; D is possibly TRBD1 (6 bases). V dropped 4 bases and J dropped 9 bases, with 15 bases sitting between them. This CDR3 spans 13 amino acids. Germline V gene sequence: CDR1 KGHDR, CDR2 SFDVKD. The CDR3 protein is CATSDLMTGPQYF. Written as DNA, the CDR3 is TGTGCCACCAGTGACCTAATGACAGGCCCGCAGTACTTC.

This sequence joins TRBV24-1 and TRBJ1-5; D unclear. This CDR3 is 16 amino acids long. The V and J ends lost 3 bases and 1 base respectively, with 12 bases between them. Germline V gene sequence: CDR1 KGHDR, CDR2 SFDVKD. CDR3 sequence reads: CATSDARSTSNQPQHF. CDR3 in DNA: TGTGCCACCAGTGATGCCCGAAGCACCAGCAATCAGCCCCAGCATTTT.

The chain employs TRBV12-1 and TRBJ2-2; the table's D call TRBD2 went unverified against the DNA. TRBV12-1 is a documented pseudogene. This CDR3 contains 17 residues. The CDR3 coding sequence is TGTGCCAGCAGCTTTGTATGGCGGGGCCCGGTGACCGGGGAGCTGTTTTTT. Translating gives CASSFVWRGPVTGELFF.

This clone was seen once. The V call is TRBV5-1, the J call TRBJ1-2; D is perhaps TRBD1 (6 bases). Germline CDR1 SGHRS, CDR2 YFSETQ. This CDR3 has 15 residues. The ends were cut back, 0 bases at V and 3 bases at J, with 12 bases in the middle. CDR3 in amino acids: CASSLEGGSYYGYTF. The CDR3 nucleotides are TGCGCCAGCAGCTTGGAGGGGGGCAGTTACTATGGCTACACCTTC.

This sequence joins TRBV19 and TRBJ2-3; 8 nucleotides match TRBD2. This CDR3 comprises 16 residues. Germline V gene lookup returns CDR1 LNHDA and CDR2 SQIVND (reference sequence). J lost 2 bases, V lost 4 bases, and 8 bases had no gene match. The CDR3 reads CASSTQGRGVTDTQYF. The CDR3 nucleotides are TGTGCCAGTAGTACCCAGGGGCGGGGGGTCACAGATACGCAGTATTTT.